One sample yielded the 27 T cell receptor beta chains listed below, sequenced in a study of CD8 T cells in Susac syndrome. Random hexamers served to reverse transcribe roughly 0.5 to 1 ug RNA. TCRdb analysed the immunoSEQ multiplex PCR reads with MiXCR anew, one entry per CDR3 protein. The repertoire holds about 120,000 distinct CDR3 sequences, with 85% to 95% as singletons. The specimen was CD8+ T cells from PBMCs. Source of these receptors: a human donor with Susac syndrome.

CDR3 sequence reads: CASSPSTGTGKGEQYF. The DNA for the CDR3 is TGTGCCAGCAGCCCTTCCACCGGGACAGGGAAGGGAGAGCAGTACTTC. V is TRBV7-9 and J is TRBJ2-7, with 9 bases that match TRBD1. This CDR3 has 16 residues. V gave up 5 bases and J gave up 7 bases; unmatched junction bases: 15. The germline CDR1 and CDR2 sequences are SEHNR and FQNEAQ (reference sequence).

This chain uses TRBV25-1 with TRBJ1-2; no definite D call. There are 12 residues in the CDR3. Germline V gene data show CDR1 as MGHDK and CDR2 as SYGVNS. Trimming left V 4 bases short and J 3 bases short, with 6 bases between. CDR3 loop: CASSGRDYGYTF. The CDR3 region has the DNA TGTGCCAGCAGTGGGAGGGACTATGGCTACACCTTC.

The rearrangement joins TRBV29-1 to TRBJ2-2; D may be TRBD1 (5 bases). The CDR3 consists of 13 residues. Trimming pared 3 bases from V and 4 bases from J, leaving 9 bases between. CDR1 is SQVTM, CDR2 ANQGSEA, per germline. This chain's CDR3 is CSVDPGLTGELFF. The CDR3 DNA sequence: TGCAGCGTTGACCCAGGGCTCACCGGGGAGCTGTTTTTT.

The chain carries TRBV1 and TRBJ2-4. TRBV1 is a documented pseudogene. The CDR3 contains 14 residues. In DNA form, the CDR3 reads TGCACCAGCAGCCAGCATCTAGCCAAAAACATTCAGTACTTC. Its protein product is CTSSQHLAKNIQYF.

The rearrangement links TRBV21-1 to TRBJ2-5; the table names TRBD2, a call not compared with the DNA. TRBV21-1 has pseudogene status. The CDR3 is 14 residues long. The CDR3 protein is CASSNLAGGRTQYF. Here the CDR3 DNA reads TGTGCCAGCAGCAATTTAGCGGGGGGGCGGACCCAGTACTTC.

The chain employs TRBV29-1 and TRBJ1-2, with unresolved D. The CDR3 covers 14 residues. Trimming shortened V by 6 bases and J by 5 bases, and 19 bases separated the two germline ends. Germline V gene lookup returns CDR1 SQVTM and CDR2 ANQGSEA. The CDR3 is CSVEDGDLGYGYTF. In nucleotides, the CDR3 is TGCAGCGTAGAGGATGGGGATCTGGGATATGGCTACACCTTC.

V usage is TRBV4-1 and J usage is TRBJ2-1; 10 bases are a match to TRBD2. CDR3 length: 15 residues. Per germline, CDR1 MGHRA and CDR2 YSYEKL. J lost 8 bases, V lost 1 base, and 5 bases had no gene match. The CDR3 DNA follows: TGCGCCAGCAGCCAAGGGGCTAGCGGGGGCGATGAGCAGTTCTTC. Amino acids: CASSQGASGGDEQFF.

The rearrangement uses TRBV7-9 and TRBJ1-2; D remains unclear. Germline V CDR1 and CDR2: SEHNR, FQNEAQ (reference sequence). The CDR3 extends over 14 amino acids. V was trimmed by 5 bases and J by 8 bases, leaving 18 bases between them. The CDR3 here is CASSPSENPRGYTF. The CDR3 DNA reads as TGTGCCAGCAGCCCCAGCGAAAATCCCCGGGGCTACACCTTC.

The V gene is TRBV27, the J gene TRBJ2-7; D may be TRBD1 (6 bases). Germline CDR1 is MNHEY and CDR2 is SMNVEV (reference sequence). CDR3 length: 16 amino acids. With 5 bases removed from V and 1 base from J, the gap between germline ends came to 18 bases. CDR3 sequence (DNA): TGTGCCAGCAGTAACCCGACCGGGACATATTCCTACGAGCAGTACTTC. It codes for CASSNPTGTYSYEQYF.

The V gene is TRBV3-1, the J gene TRBJ1-1; TRBD1 matches at 9 bases. With 3 bases clipped from V and 2 bases from J, the junction kept 4 bases outside the gene matches. The CDR3 totals 15 residues. Germline loops: CDR1 LGHDT, CDR2 YNNKEL (reference sequence). In DNA, the CDR3 is TGTGCCAGCAGCCAGGACAGGGGTGCAAACACTGAAGCTTTCTTT. It codes for CASSQDRGANTEAFF.

This chain connects TRBV29-1 to TRBJ1-2; the D gene is possibly TRBD1 (5 bases). There are 13 residues in the CDR3. V was trimmed by 6 bases and J by 4 bases, leaving 15 bases between them. Germline CDR1 and CDR2: SQVTM and ANQGSEA. CDR3 DNA: TGCAGCGTCCTCAGGGAGTTTGTCTATGGCTACACCTTC. Protein product: CSVLREFVYGYTF.

The chain uses TRBV20-1 and TRBJ1-1, with D unclear. The length of the CDR3 is 11 residues. Deletions cut 7 bases from V and 5 bases from J, with 11 bases between. Germline CDR1 is DFQATT and CDR2 is SNEGSKA (reference sequence). CDR3 DNA sequence: TGCAGTGTGGGCGCCGAGACTGAAGCTTTCTTT. Translating gives CSVGAETEAFF.

This chain links TRBV20-1 with TRBJ1-1; D is possibly TRBD1 (5 bases). The V gene's germline CDR1 is DFQATT and CDR2 SNEGSKA (reference sequence). The CDR3 spans 15 residues. Trimming took off 5 bases at V and 0 bases at J, with 16 bases between the two ends. In DNA form, the CDR3 reads TGCAGTGCTTTAGGGAGGGGCAGGTTGAACACTGAAGCTTTCTTT. It encodes CSALGRGRLNTEAFF.

J is TRBJ1-6 and V is TRBV19, with TRBD1 matching over 10 bases. Germline V gene data show CDR1 as LNHDA and CDR2 as SQIVND (reference sequence). V was pared by 9 bases and J by 10 bases, with 12 bases of the junction left unmatched. This CDR3 comprises 15 residues. The CDR3, as DNA: TGTGCCAGCGCACCGAGGACAGGGGGAAGATCACCCCTCCACTTT. As protein: CASAPRTGGRSPLHF.

This CDR3 is CASSTRLPTDTQYF. The CDR3 DNA follows: TGTGCCAGCAGCACCCGACTGCCAACAGATACGCAGTATTTT. This rearrangement joins TRBV3-1 to TRBJ2-3; no clear D. The CDR3 contains 14 residues. The germline V gene encodes CDR1 LGHDT and CDR2 YNNKEL (reference sequence). V was pared by 5 bases and J by 3 bases, with 12 bases between.

The chain recombines TRBV5-6 with TRBJ2-1, with 9 bases matching TRBD2. Germline V gene data show CDR1 as SGHDT and CDR2 as YYEEEE. V dropped 0 bases and J dropped 7; count of bases not matched to a gene: 8. The CDR3 consists of 16 residues. The CDR3: CASSLGGGGAGNEQFF. The CDR3 DNA reads TGTGCCAGCAGCTTGGGTGGCGGGGGGGCTGGAAATGAGCAGTTCTTC.

J is TRBJ2-1 and V is TRBV7-8, with a weak D call TRBD2 (7 bases). V was trimmed by 3 bases and J by 6 bases, leaving 12 bases between them. The CDR3 totals 14 residues. The germline V gene encodes CDR1 SGHVS and CDR2 FQNEAQ. CDR3 sequence reads: CASSFRGGPNEQFF. In DNA, the CDR3 is TGTGCCAGCAGCTTTCGCGGGGGCCCCAATGAGCAGTTCTTC.

This chain connects TRBV13 to TRBJ2-4; 9 bases agree with TRBD1. Germline V gives CDR1 PRHDT, CDR2 FYEKMQ (reference sequence). CDR3 length: 15 amino acids. Trimming cost V 5 bases and J 0 bases; bases outside gene matches: 2. The CDR3 protein is CASSHRGLAKNIQYF. DNA of the CDR3: TGTGCCAGCAGCCACAGGGGGCTAGCCAAAAACATTCAGTACTTC.

The chain has TRBV20-1 and TRBJ2-7, with 11 bases aligning to TRBD2. The CDR3 is 14 residues long. Per the germline V gene, CDR1 is DFQATT and CDR2 is SNEGSKA (reference sequence). Losses at the gene ends were 5 bases for V and 4 bases for J; bases not matched to a gene: 7. The CDR3 is CSASLSGGAYEQYF. Here the CDR3 DNA reads TGCAGTGCTTCCCTTAGCGGGGGGGCTTACGAGCAGTACTTC.

This clonotype was recorded only once. The chain joins TRBV3-1 to TRBJ2-5; TRBD1 is a possible D gene (5 bases). The CDR3 covers 16 residues. The germline V and J ends were trimmed by 0 bases and 1 base, with 12 bases remaining between them. Germline CDR1 LGHDT, CDR2 YNNKEL (reference sequence). CDR3 DNA: TGTGCCAGCAGCCAAGAATTGCAGGGTCTCCAAGAGACCCAGTACTTC. Amino acid sequence: CASSQELQGLQETQYF.

Written as DNA, the CDR3 is TGTGCCAGCAGTGGGGATGCCTATGGCTACACCTTC. This translates into CASSGDAYGYTF. V gene TRBV6-5 combines with J gene TRBJ1-2; D gene uncertain. The V and J ends lost 5 bases and 4 bases respectively, with 8 bases between them. Germline V CDR1 and CDR2: MNHEY, SVGAGI. The CDR3 contains 12 residues.

The gene calls are TRBV5-4 and TRBJ2-7; D is uncertain. Trimming shortened V by 1 base and J by 7 bases, and 12 bases separated the two germline ends. The CDR3 loop spans 13 amino acids. Germline V lookup: CDR1 SGHNT, CDR2 YYREEE (reference sequence). The CDR3 spells CASSLWVSGEQYF. The CDR3 DNA is TGTGCCAGCAGCTTGTGGGTGTCGGGTGAGCAGTACTTC. Full variable domain (missing parts from reference TRBV5-4 and TRBJ2-7): ETGVTQSPTHLIKTRGQQVTLRCSSQSGHNTVSWYQQALGQGPQFIFQYYREEENGRGNFPPRFSGLQFPNYSSELNVNALELDDSALYLCASSLWVSGEQYFGPGTRLTVT.

The V call is TRBV4-1, the J call TRBJ2-5; maybe TRBD1 (5 bases). Germline V CDR1 and CDR2: MGHRA, YSYEKL. Trimming left V 0 bases short and J 4 bases short, with 21 bases between. This CDR3 contains 18 residues. The CDR3 region is CASSQDNTPGHYRETQYF. In DNA, the CDR3 is TGCGCCAGCAGCCAAGATAACACACCAGGGCACTATCGAGAGACCCAGTACTTC.

This chain joins TRBV27 and TRBJ1-1, with D unclear. Trimming pared 5 bases from V and 0 bases from J, leaving 7 bases between. Germline assignment: CDR1 MNHEY and CDR2 SMNVEV (reference sequence). The CDR3 length is 13 residues. As DNA, the CDR3 is TGTGCCAGCAGTGCTAGAGTGAACACTGAAGCTTTCTTT. Its protein is CASSARVNTEAFF.

The J gene is TRBJ2-1, the V gene TRBV3-1, with 16 bases identical to TRBD2. With V trimmed by 4 bases and J by 0 bases, 3 bases remained unmatched. The CDR3 has 18 residues. Germline V lookup: CDR1 LGHDT, CDR2 YNNKEL (reference sequence). CDR3 loop: CASSPGLAGGGSYNEQFF. CDR3 in DNA: TGTGCCAGCAGCCCGGGACTAGCGGGGGGGGGCTCCTACAATGAGCAGTTCTTC.

The chain has TRBV27 and TRBJ2-7; 9 bases fit TRBD1. Germline CDR1 and CDR2: MNHEY and SMNVEV (reference sequence). The CDR3 runs 14 residues. The V gene end was trimmed by 5 bases and the J gene end by 3 bases; junction bases not matched to a gene: 5. CDR3 sequence: CASSPRQGGYEQYF. CDR3 DNA sequence: TGTGCCAGCAGTCCTCGACAGGGGGGCTACGAGCAGTACTTC.

CDR3 loop: CASSHQRTGGSGELFF. CDR3 in DNA: TGTGCCAGCAGTCACCAAAGGACAGGGGGAAGCGGGGAGCTGTTTTTT. The rearrangement joins TRBV6-2 or TRBV6-3 to TRBJ2-2; 10 bases agree with TRBD1. Germline V gives CDR1 MNHEY, CDR2 SVGEGT. V was pared by 5 bases and J by 7 bases, with 10 bases of the junction left unmatched. This CDR3 is built from 16 residues.